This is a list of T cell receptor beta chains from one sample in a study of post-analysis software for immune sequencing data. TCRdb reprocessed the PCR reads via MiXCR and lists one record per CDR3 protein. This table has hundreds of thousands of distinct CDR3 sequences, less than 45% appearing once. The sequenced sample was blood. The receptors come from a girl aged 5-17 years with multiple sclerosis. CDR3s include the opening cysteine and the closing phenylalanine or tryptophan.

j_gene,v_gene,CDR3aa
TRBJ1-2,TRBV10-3,CAISESRWASDGYTF
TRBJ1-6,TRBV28,CASSSRPASLNLHF
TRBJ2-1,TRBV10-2,CASTGDTRRFF
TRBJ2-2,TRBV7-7,CASSPEASANTGELFF
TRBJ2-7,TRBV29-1,CSVSPGIAYEQYF
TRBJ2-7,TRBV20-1,CSPLPEQYF
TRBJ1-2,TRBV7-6,CASSGYRDDGYTF
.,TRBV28,CASSFFRLAGGPQDDEQYF
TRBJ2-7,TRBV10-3,CAIREGVKINEQYF
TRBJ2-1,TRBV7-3,CASSFLAGGNDEQFF
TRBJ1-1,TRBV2,CANHDGPPDREAFF
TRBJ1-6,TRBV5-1,CASSMGSGLYNSPLHF
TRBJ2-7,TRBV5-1,CASSSRLAGVHEQYF
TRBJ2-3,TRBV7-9,CASGPSGMVLTDTQYF
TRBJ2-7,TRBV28,CATRTGGNFEQYF
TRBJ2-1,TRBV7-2,CASSFSGRKYNEQFF
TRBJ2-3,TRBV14,CASSQDGVAVTPFTDTQYF
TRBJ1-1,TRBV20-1,CSARTGSANTEAFF
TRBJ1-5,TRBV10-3,CAISVEGNNQPQHF
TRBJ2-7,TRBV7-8,CTSRRTGSSYEQYF
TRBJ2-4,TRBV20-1,CSARGRAVKNIQYF
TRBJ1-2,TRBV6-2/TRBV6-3,CASSYYSRDRGREDYGYTF
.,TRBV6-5,CASGRQGATYEQYF
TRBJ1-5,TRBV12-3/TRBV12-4,CASSQTGRNQPQHF
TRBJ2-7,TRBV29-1,CSVEVGGAVGGEQYF
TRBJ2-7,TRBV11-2,CASTGTSGRSYEQYF
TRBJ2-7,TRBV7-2,CASSLWNSGGAYEQYF
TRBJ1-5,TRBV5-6,CASSPGLRGDQPQHF
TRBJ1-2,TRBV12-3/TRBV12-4,CASSPAPQGARYGYTF
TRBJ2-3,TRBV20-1,CSARDLGFEGDTQYF
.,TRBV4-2,CASSPPSGHEQYF
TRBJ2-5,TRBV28,CASNRLHEQYF
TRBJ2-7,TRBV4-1,CASSQDDRGSYEQYF